This T cell receptor beta chain was profiled in a study of cytomegalovirus exposure and HLA in healthy donors. Germline V gene sequence: CDR1 SGHAT, CDR2 FQNNGV. J gave up 10 bases and V 2 bases, and 8 bases lay outside the gene matches. CDR3 length: 15 residues. The PCR employed 60 Vbeta primers together with 13 Jbeta primers. As originally analysed: An analysis performed later counted roughly 80 million unique TCR beta chains (roughly 11 million of them shared). Clones were read by immunoSEQ multiplex PCR, and TCRdb kept only the in-frame ones, dropping some. V, J and clone size were drawn from that table, and D and trimming were deduced from the DNA. There are about 200,000 clones in the sample; about 83% occur only once, and less than 20% lies in the top ten.

V gene TRBV11-2 combines with J gene TRBJ1-6; 7 bases are a match to TRBD1. Sequences were obtained from PBMCs. The TCR originated in a man aged 35-49 years in good health and CMV-seronegative. The CDR3 is CASSLTTGLGSPLHF. The CDR3 region has the DNA TGTGCCAGCAGCTTAACGACAGGGTTAGGGTCACCCCTCCACTTT.